These 27 T cell receptor beta chains share one sample of origin, sequenced in a study of PD-1 blockade in classical Hodgkin lymphoma. The time point here: cycle 4 day 1 (C4D1), after 6 weeks of nivolumab. All patients relapsed after autologous stem cell transplantation, and brentuximab vedotin exposure varied. Measured with immunoSEQ multiplex PCR; TCRdb has only the in-frame clones, and not every one. The sample lists about 27,000 clones; around three quarters were seen once. The source material was peripheral blood mononuclear cells (PBMCs), sampled before the fourth cycle of nivolumab. The receptors come from a human donor with classical Hodgkin lymphoma.

The chain has TRBV5-1 and TRBJ2-5; 7 bases are a match to TRBD1. V trimming: 3 bases; J trimming: 7 bases; junction bases outside the gene matches: 15. The germline V gene encodes CDR1 SGHRS and CDR2 YFSETQ. The CDR3 extends over 16 amino acids. This chain's CDR3 is CASSSQGQPGMGTQYF. The CDR3 DNA reads TGCGCCAGCAGCTCCCAGGGACAGCCGGGGATGGGGACCCAGTACTTC.

The V and J genes are TRBV6-1 and TRBJ2-5; 8 nucleotides match TRBD1. J was trimmed by 7 bases and V by 2 bases; bases with no gene match: 6. The CDR3 has 14 residues. From germline, CDR1 is MNHNS and CDR2 SASEGT. CDR3 sequence: CASSEQGARGTQYF. In DNA, the CDR3 is TGTGCCAGCAGTGAACAGGGGGCTCGCGGGACCCAGTACTTC.

A word on this clone: A read error may produce the germline difference seen at one junction end. The gene calls are TRBV5-1 and TRBJ2-1; 8 bases line up with TRBD2. CDR3 length equals 15 residues. Germline values: CDR1 SGHRS, CDR2 YFSETQ. The CDR3 DNA follows: TGCGCCAGCAGCTTTGGCGGGGGGCTCTACAATGAGCAGGTCTTC. This translates into CASSFGGGLYNEQVF.

This rearrangement joins TRBV7-9 to TRBJ2-3, with TRBD2 matching 10 bases. V shed 2 bases, J shed 4 bases, and the junction held 9 bases outside the gene matches. This CDR3 has 17 amino acids. From germline, CDR1 is SEHNR and CDR2 FQNEAQ (reference sequence). CDR3 amino acids: CASSLYRSGRGADTQYF. CDR3 nucleotides: TGTGCCAGCAGCTTATACCGCAGCGGGAGGGGCGCAGATACGCAGTATTTT.

This rearrangement joins TRBV5-1 to TRBJ2-7, with D unresolved. Trimming took 3 bases from V and 5 from J, leaving 18 bases between them. This CDR3 contains 15 residues. The germline CDR1 and CDR2 sequences are SGHRS and YFSETQ. The CDR3 loop reads CASSSGLLDLDEQYF. The DNA of the CDR3 is TGCGCCAGCAGCTCCGGTCTACTCGATCTCGACGAGCAGTACTTC. The variable domain in full, completed from reference TRBV5-1 and TRBJ2-7, reads KAGVTQTPRYLIKTRGQQVTLSCSPISGHRSVSWYQQTPGQGLQFLFEYFSETQRNKGNFPGRFSGRQFSNSRSEMNVSTLELGDSALYLCASSSGLLDLDEQYFGPGTRLTVT.

The chain joins TRBV19 to TRBJ1-1, with D perhaps matching TRBD1 (5 bases). Germline CDR1 and CDR2: LNHDA and SQIVND (reference sequence). V lost 2 bases and J lost 2, with 12 bases in between. This CDR3 region has 15 residues. The CDR3 DNA reads TGTGCCAGTAGTATATGGTTGGGGACTAACACTGAAGCTTTCTTT. Residues: CASSIWLGTNTEAFF.

This clone was seen a few times. The CDR3 sequence: CASSGDSRAAEAFF. The CDR3 DNA reads as TGTGCCAGCAGCGGGGACAGTAGGGCGGCTGAAGCTTTCTTT. The chain is built from TRBV7-9 and TRBJ1-1, with 7 bases lining up with TRBD1. J gave up 6 bases and V 5 bases, and 9 bases lay outside the gene matches. CDR1 and CDR2 (germline): SEHNR, FQNEAQ (reference sequence). The CDR3 is 14 amino acids.

The chain combines TRBV28 with TRBJ2-2, with D perhaps matching TRBD1 (7 bases). The germline CDR1 and CDR2 sequences are MDHEN and SYDVKM. Trimming took off 3 bases at V and 6 bases at J, with 14 bases between the two ends. This CDR3 is 15 amino acids long. The CDR3 sequence: CASSFSDREAGELFF. The CDR3 DNA reads TGTGCCAGCAGTTTTTCAGACAGGGAGGCCGGGGAGCTGTTTTTT.

The chain is built from TRBV5-6 and TRBJ2-2; a weak D match, TRBD1 (5 bases). This CDR3 has 18 residues. The germline V and J ends were trimmed by 2 bases and 1 base, with 18 bases remaining between them. Per the germline V gene, CDR1 is SGHDT and CDR2 is YYEEEE. The CDR3 spells CASSFGFREVRNTGELFF. CDR3 bases: TGTGCCAGCAGCTTCGGTTTCAGGGAAGTTAGGAACACCGGGGAGCTGTTTTTT.

With respect to this clone: At one of its ends the junction is not consistent with the germline gene, which may arise from a read error. This chain uses TRBV15 with TRBJ1-1, with unresolved D. The CDR3 consists of 13 residues. Germline V CDR1 and CDR2: LNHNV, YYDKDF (reference sequence). For the CDR3, the DNA is TGTGCCACCAGCAGCGAGGAGAACAATGAAGCTTTCTTT. Translated: CATSSEENNEAFF.

V is TRBV2 and J is TRBJ1-1, with unresolved D. This CDR3 has 9 amino acids. The germline V gene encodes CDR1 SNHLY and CDR2 FYNNEI. The CDR3: CALPRGAFF. CDR3 nucleotide sequence: TGTGCACTCCCTCGTGGAGCTTTCTTT.

The chain joins TRBV30 to TRBJ2-7; D tentatively reads TRBD1 or TRBD2 (5 bases each). The germline V gene encodes CDR1 GTSNPN and CDR2 SVGIG (reference sequence). The ends were cut back, 5 bases at V and 3 bases at J, with 20 bases in the middle. This CDR3 is 15 amino acids long. The CDR3 DNA reads TGTGCCTGGGGGGACCGCGAGAGTCTTGGCTACGAGCAGTACTTC. It yields the protein CAWGDRESLGYEQYF. Combining the CDR3 with reference TRBV30 and TRBJ2-7 gives the whole variable domain SQTIHQWPATLVQPVGSPLSLECTVEGTSNPNLYWYRQAAGRGLQLLFYSVGIGQISSEVPQNLSASRPQDRQFILSSKKLLLSDSGFYLCAWGDRESLGYEQYFGPGTRLTVT.

This chain links TRBV5-4 with TRBJ2-7, with 11 bases that match TRBD1. This CDR3 is 14 amino acids long. The V gene's germline CDR1 is SGHNT and CDR2 YYREEE (reference sequence). The V gene end was trimmed by 2 bases and the J gene end by 3 bases; junction bases not matched to a gene: 1. The CDR3: CASSFGTGGYEQYF. The CDR3 DNA is TGTGCCAGCAGCTTCGGGACAGGGGGCTACGAGCAGTACTTC.

The chain has TRBV7-9 and TRBJ2-1; 10 positions match TRBD2. The CDR3 sequence is 15 residues long. V shed 5 bases, J shed 10 bases, and the junction held 11 bases outside the gene matches. CDR1 and CDR2 (germline): SEHNR, FQNEAQ (reference sequence). The CDR3: CASSTASGGFKEQFF. The CDR3 nucleotides are TGTGCCAGCAGCACCGCTAGCGGGGGCTTTAAGGAGCAGTTCTTC.

The rearrangement joins TRBV5-1 to TRBJ2-5; D ambiguous. Deletions cut 6 bases from V and 2 bases from J, with 11 bases between. CDR1 is SGHRS, CDR2 YFSETQ, per germline. This CDR3 has 13 amino acids. The CDR3 is CASTESLQETQYF. The DNA for the CDR3 is TGCGCCAGCACGGAGAGTCTACAAGAGACCCAGTACTTC.

The CDR3 nucleotides are TGTGCCAGCAGTGTAAAGACAGGGGGCCTGCAGGGGGATACGCAGTATTTT. Translated: CASSVKTGGLQGDTQYF. The V call is TRBV6-1, the J call TRBJ2-3, with TRBD1 matching over 10 bases. The ends lost 4 bases at V and 6 bases at J; junction bases unmatched: 13. The CDR3 spans 17 residues. Germline V CDR1 and CDR2: MNHNS, SASEGT.

The rearrangement uses TRBV19 and TRBJ2-1; D may be TRBD2 (6 bases). V lost 4 bases to trimming and J lost 0 bases, with 10 bases between them. Germline V lookup: CDR1 LNHDA, CDR2 SQIVND (reference sequence). The CDR3 is 15 residues long. CDR3 sequence reads: CASSSGGDSYNEQFF. The CDR3 nucleotides read TGTGCCAGTAGTAGCGGCGGGGACTCCTACAATGAGCAGTTCTTC.

The V and J genes are TRBV4-2 and TRBJ2-5; 15 bases align to TRBD2. Germline CDR1 reads LGHNA; CDR2 reads YNFKEQ. Germline trimming cut 5 bases from V and 2 bases from J; bases unmatched to any gene: 6. The CDR3 spans 17 residues. The CDR3: CASSLGLAGGFQETQYF. CDR3 nucleotides: TGTGCCAGCAGCTTGGGACTAGCGGGAGGATTTCAAGAGACCCAGTACTTC.

This clone has a handful of counts. The chain combines TRBV19 with TRBJ1-2; the D gene is possibly TRBD1 (6 bases). Trimming shortened V by 6 bases and J by 0 bases, and 17 bases separated the two germline ends. This CDR3 has 16 residues. CDR1 is LNHDA and CDR2 is SQIVND in the germline V gene (reference sequence). Here the CDR3 reads CASRPLGQQTNYGYTF. The CDR3 DNA reads as TGTGCCAGTAGGCCTCTCGGACAGCAAACTAACTATGGCTACACCTTC.

This clone was observed a few times. This chain connects TRBV4-3 to TRBJ2-7, with D maybe TRBD2 (6 bases). V dropped 4 bases and J dropped 2 bases, with 15 bases sitting between them. The V gene's germline CDR1 is LGHNA and CDR2 YSLEER. The CDR3 consists of 15 residues. The CDR3 coding sequence is TGCGCCAGCAGCCGGTCCCCAGGAGGGGCCTACGAGCAGTACTTC. Its protein product is CASSRSPGGAYEQYF.

This chain joins TRBV6-6 and TRBJ1-4; D perhaps matches TRBD1 (6 bases). CDR1 is MNHNY and CDR2 is SVGAGI in the germline V gene (reference sequence). V was clipped by 6 bases and J by 7 bases, with 15 bases between them. This CDR3 spans 14 amino acids. Written as DNA, the CDR3 is TGTGCCAGCAGCCTCCAGGGGAGGAGTGAAAAACTGTTTTTT. Its translation: CASSLQGRSEKLFF.

The chain's CDR3 is CASSEGPRGRGYTF. The DNA for the CDR3 is TGTGCCAGTAGCGAGGGGCCCAGGGGACGGGGCTACACCTTC. This chain connects TRBV19 to TRBJ1-2, with D possibly being TRBD1 (6 bases). The CDR3 is 14 residues long. Trimming shortened V by 6 bases and J by 8 bases, and 19 bases separated the two germline ends. CDR1 LNHDA and CDR2 SQIVND come from the germline V gene (reference sequence).

The rearrangement uses TRBV5-4 and TRBJ1-1; D is possibly TRBD1 (5 bases). The CDR3 runs 13 residues. The V and J ends lost 4 bases and 1 base respectively, with 8 bases between them. Germline loops: CDR1 SGHNT, CDR2 YYREEE (reference sequence). This CDR3 is CASSNTGNTEAFF. The CDR3 DNA sequence: TGTGCCAGCAGCAATACAGGGAACACTGAAGCTTTCTTT.

By its share, this clone is medium-sized. The V call is TRBV29-1, the J call TRBJ1-1; the D gene is possibly TRBD1 (6 bases). This CDR3 has 16 residues. The germline V and J ends were trimmed by 3 bases and 5 bases, with 22 bases remaining between them. Germline V gene sequence: CDR1 SQVTM, CDR2 ANQGSEA. Here the CDR3 DNA reads TGCAGCGTTGAGGACGACAGGAAAGGGGCAGGAACTGAAGCTTTCTTT. This gives the protein CSVEDDRKGAGTEAFF. Filled out from reference TRBV29-1 and TRBJ1-1, the complete variable domain reads SAVISQKPSRDICQRGTSLTIQCQVDSQVTMMFWYRQQPGQSLTLIATANQGSEATYESGFVIDKFPISRPNLTFSTLTVSNMSPEDSSIYLCSVEDDRKGAGTEAFFGQGTRLTVV.

This rearrangement joins TRBV6-1 to TRBJ1-3; unclear D gene. The CDR3 has 11 residues. The V gene lost 11 bases and the J gene lost 2 bases, with 7 bases spanning the gap. In germline, CDR1 is MNHNS, CDR2 SASEGT. This CDR3 is CAVEPGNTIYF. In nucleotides, the CDR3 is TGTGCCGTCGAGCCTGGAAACACCATATATTTT.

The rearrangement uses TRBV7-6 and TRBJ2-6; TRBD2 matches at 9 bases. This CDR3 contains 21 residues. CDR1 and CDR2 (germline): SGHVS, FNYEAQ. V trimming: 3 bases; J trimming: 1 base; junction bases outside the gene matches: 16. CDR3 sequence: CASSLLPAVTSGGSGANVLTF. The CDR3 DNA sequence: TGTGCCAGCAGCTTGCTACCGGCCGTGACTAGCGGAGGGTCTGGGGCCAACGTCCTGACTTTC.

The chain is built from TRBV5-1 and TRBJ1-1; D gene ambiguous. This CDR3 comprises 14 residues. CDR1 is SGHRS and CDR2 is YFSETQ in the germline V gene. V lost 4 bases and J lost 1, with 11 bases in between. The CDR3 nucleotides are TGCGCCAGCAGCCCCAATACAGCGAACACTGAAGCTTTCTTT. Its translation: CASSPNTANTEAFF.